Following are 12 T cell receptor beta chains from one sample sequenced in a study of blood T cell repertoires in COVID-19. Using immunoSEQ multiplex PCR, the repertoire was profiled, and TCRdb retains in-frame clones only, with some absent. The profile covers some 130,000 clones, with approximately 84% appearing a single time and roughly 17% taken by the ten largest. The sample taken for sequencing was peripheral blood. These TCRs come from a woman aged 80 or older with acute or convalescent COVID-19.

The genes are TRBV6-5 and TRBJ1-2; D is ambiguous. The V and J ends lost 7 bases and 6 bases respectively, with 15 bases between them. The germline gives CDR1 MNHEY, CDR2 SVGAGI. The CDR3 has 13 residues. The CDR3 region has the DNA TGTGCCAGCACCGACCCAGGATTTGATGGCTACACCTTC. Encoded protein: CASTDPGFDGYTF.

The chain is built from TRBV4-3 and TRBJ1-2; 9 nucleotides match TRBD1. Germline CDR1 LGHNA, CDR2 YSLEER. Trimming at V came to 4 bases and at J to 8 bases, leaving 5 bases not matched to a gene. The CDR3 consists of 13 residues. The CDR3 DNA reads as TGCGCCAGCAGCCGGAACAGGGGGCCCGGCTACACCTTC. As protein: CASSRNRGPGYTF.

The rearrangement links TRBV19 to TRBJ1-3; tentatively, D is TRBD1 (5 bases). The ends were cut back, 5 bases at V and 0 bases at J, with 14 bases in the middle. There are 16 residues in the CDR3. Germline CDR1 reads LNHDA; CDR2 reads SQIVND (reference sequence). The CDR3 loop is CASSSRVGRSGNTIYF. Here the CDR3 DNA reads TGTGCCAGTAGTTCCAGAGTGGGGCGCTCTGGAAACACCATATATTTT.

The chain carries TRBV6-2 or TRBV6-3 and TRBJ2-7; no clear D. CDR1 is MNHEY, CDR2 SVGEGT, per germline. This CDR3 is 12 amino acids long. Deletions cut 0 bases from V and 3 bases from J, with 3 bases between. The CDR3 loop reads CASSYSNYEQYF. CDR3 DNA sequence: TGTGCCAGCAGTTACTCCAACTACGAGCAGTACTTC.

DNA of the CDR3: TGTGCCAGCAGCTGGAGGGACAGGGGGAACTATGGCTACACCTTC. It specifies CASSWRDRGNYGYTF. V is TRBV5-4 and J is TRBJ1-2, with TRBD1 matching 11 bases. The length of the CDR3 is 15 residues. J was trimmed by 2 bases and V by 3 bases; bases with no gene match: 3. CDR1 is SGHNT and CDR2 is YYREEE in the germline V gene (reference sequence).

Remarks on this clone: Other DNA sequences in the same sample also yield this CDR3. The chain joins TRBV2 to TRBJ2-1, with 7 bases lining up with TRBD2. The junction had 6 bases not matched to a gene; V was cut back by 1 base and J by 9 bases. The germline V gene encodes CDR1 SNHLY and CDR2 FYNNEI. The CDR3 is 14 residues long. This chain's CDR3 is CASSEGLAGGEQFF. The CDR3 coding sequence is TGTGCCAGCAGTGAAGGACTAGCCGGAGGTGAGCAGTTCTTC.

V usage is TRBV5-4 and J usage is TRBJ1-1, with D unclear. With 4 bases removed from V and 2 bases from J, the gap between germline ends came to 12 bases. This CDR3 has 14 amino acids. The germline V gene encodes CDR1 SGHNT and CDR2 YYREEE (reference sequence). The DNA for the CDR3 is TGTGCCAGCAGCCACGTCATGAGCAACACTGAAGCTTTCTTT. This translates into CASSHVMSNTEAFF.

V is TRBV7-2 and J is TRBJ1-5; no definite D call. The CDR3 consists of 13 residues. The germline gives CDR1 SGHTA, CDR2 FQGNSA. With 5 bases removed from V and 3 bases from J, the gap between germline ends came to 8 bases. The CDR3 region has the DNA TGTGCCAGCAGCAAAGACACCAATCAGCCCCAGCATTTT. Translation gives CASSKDTNQPQHF.

The CDR3 here is CASSLNLYEQYF. The CDR3 DNA follows: TGTGCCAGCAGCTTAAATCTCTACGAGCAGTACTTC. The chain recombines TRBV7-2 with TRBJ2-7; D is unclear. Trimming cost V 2 bases and J 3 bases, with 5 bases left between them. The germline gives CDR1 SGHTA, CDR2 FQGNSA. The length of the CDR3 is 12 residues.

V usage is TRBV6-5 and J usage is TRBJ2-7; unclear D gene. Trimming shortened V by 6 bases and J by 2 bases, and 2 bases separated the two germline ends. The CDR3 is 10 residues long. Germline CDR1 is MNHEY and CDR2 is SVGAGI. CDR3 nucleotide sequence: TGTGCCAGCAGCACCTACGAGCAGTACTTC. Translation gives CASSTYEQYF.

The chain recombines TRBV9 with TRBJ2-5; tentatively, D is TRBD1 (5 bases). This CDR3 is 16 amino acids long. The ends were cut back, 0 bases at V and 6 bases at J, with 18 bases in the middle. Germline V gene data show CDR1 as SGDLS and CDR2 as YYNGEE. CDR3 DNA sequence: TGTGCCAGCAGCGTAGCACTGGACACGGGCTGGCAGACCCAGTACTTC. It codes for CASSVALDTGWQTQYF.

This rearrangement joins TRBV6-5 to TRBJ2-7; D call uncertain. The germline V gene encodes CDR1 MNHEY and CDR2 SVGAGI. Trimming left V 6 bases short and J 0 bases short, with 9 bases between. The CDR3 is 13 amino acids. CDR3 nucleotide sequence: TGTGCCAGCAGGACGGAGAGCTCCTACGAGCAGTACTTC. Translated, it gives CASRTESSYEQYF.